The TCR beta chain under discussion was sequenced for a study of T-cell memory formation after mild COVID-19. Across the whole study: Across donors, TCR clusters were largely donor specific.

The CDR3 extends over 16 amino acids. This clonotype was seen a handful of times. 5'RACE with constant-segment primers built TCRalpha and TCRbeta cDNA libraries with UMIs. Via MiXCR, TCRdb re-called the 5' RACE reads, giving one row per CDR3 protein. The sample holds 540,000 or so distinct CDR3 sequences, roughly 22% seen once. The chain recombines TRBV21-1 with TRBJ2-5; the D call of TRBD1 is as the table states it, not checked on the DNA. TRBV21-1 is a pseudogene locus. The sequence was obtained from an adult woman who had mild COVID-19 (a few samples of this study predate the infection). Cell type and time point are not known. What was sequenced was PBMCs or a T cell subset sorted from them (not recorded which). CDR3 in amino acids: CASSLPGTPYQETQYF. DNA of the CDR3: TGTGCCAGCAGCTTGCCCGGGACACCGTACCAAGAGACCCAGTACTTC.